This T cell receptor (beta chain) was identified during a study of shared clonotypes between healthy human individuals. Whole-study context: Each donor had three CD4 naive, three CD4 memory, two CD8 naive and one CD8 memory plate.

Study results and caveats: Clonotype sharing among the donors was expected to vary with sequencing depth. Generally, naive subsets (rather than memory subsets) showed larger estimated richness.

Data came from immunoSEQ multiplex PCR; TCRdb stores just in-frame clones and leaves some out. The profile shows 2 million to 2.5 million clones, about 90% of them singletons. Recent acute infections and vaccinations were absent in the healthy HIV-negative adult donors. Trimming took 5 bases from V and 5 from J, leaving 15 bases between them. The CDR3 sequence is 14 residues long. Looked up from germline, CDR1 is LNHDA and CDR2 is SQIVND (reference sequence). In the case of this clone: Its specificity is unknown.

This clonotype was obtained from a man aged 18-30 years in good health. Some clones in this sample may be carry-over from other donors' samples. J is TRBJ2-5 and V is TRBV19, with D tentatively TRBD1 or TRBD2 (5 bases each). Specimen: naive CD4+ T cells from PBMCs. As to subset: CD45RA+ positively selected. CDR3 protein: CASSARTGRETQYF. CDR3 DNA: TGTGCCAGTAGTGCACGGACGGGGCGGGAGACCCAGTACTTC.